This T cell receptor (beta chain) was sequenced in a study of early T cells in non-severe SARS-CoV-2 infection. Overall study context: Unpaired chains resulted from sequencing bulk RNA of unsorted whole blood.

Study observations and caveats: Lookups in VDJdb leaned toward anti-spike CD8 responses and missed private and CD4 specificities.

Each single cDNA molecule received a unique molecular identifier. TCRdb redid the calling of the 5' RACE reads with MiXCR, one entry per CDR3 protein. The table records tens of thousands of distinct CDR3 sequences, about 6.2% of them present only once. This clonotype was detected many times. The antigen is not known. Sequencing used whole blood. The source is an adult who was a healthcare worker with PCR-confirmed SARS-CoV-2 infection or an uninfected control (not recorded which).

CDR3 in DNA: TGTGCCAGCAGTGGACTCCAGGAAGGTCAGCCCCAGCATTTT. Amino acid sequence: CASSGLQEGQPQHF. The J gene is TRBJ1-5, the V gene TRBV6-6, with D hard to call. The CDR3 consists of 14 residues. CDR1 is MNHNY, CDR2 SVGAGI, per germline (reference sequence). V dropped 5 bases and J dropped 6 bases, with 14 bases sitting between them.